These 25 T cell receptor beta chains were all obtained from the same sample, sequenced in a study of control samples from healthy donors and cancer patients. TCRdb keeps only in-frame clones here, not all; method: immunoSEQ multiplex PCR. Among about 140,000 clones listed, 75% to 95% were seen once. Sequenced input: blood. The receptors here all came from a man aged 25 to 40 in good health.

V usage is TRBV14 and J usage is TRBJ1-4; D is uncertain. V was trimmed by 0 bases and J by 2 bases, leaving 7 bases between them. The CDR3 sequence is 15 residues long. CDR1 and CDR2 (germline): SGHDN, FVKESK. The chain's CDR3 is CASSQDKRTNEKLFF. The CDR3 DNA sequence: TGTGCCAGCAGCCAAGATAAACGGACTAATGAAAAACTGTTTTTT.

V usage is TRBV7-8 and J usage is TRBJ2-2; TRBD2 agrees at 7 bases. V lost 2 bases, J lost 2 bases, and 5 bases stayed unmatched. CDR1 and CDR2 from the germline V gene are SGHVS and FQNEAQ. The CDR3 is 16 amino acids. CDR3 amino acids: CASSLTTSVNTGELFF. CDR3 coding DNA: TGTGCCAGCAGCTTAACTACTAGCGTTAACACCGGGGAGCTGTTTTTT.

The rearrangement joins TRBV9 to TRBJ2-7, with 9 bases aligning to TRBD1. Germline V lookup: CDR1 SGDLS, CDR2 YYNGEE. This CDR3 has 15 residues. V lost 4 bases to trimming and J lost 5 bases; unmatched junction nucleotides: 10. The CDR3 spells CASSPWDRVGDEQYF. As DNA, the CDR3 is TGTGCCAGCAGCCCATGGGACAGGGTTGGAGACGAGCAGTACTTC.

This chain uses TRBV28 with TRBJ1-2; the D gene is possibly TRBD1 (6 bases). Trimming stripped 6 bases from V and 2 bases from J, with 16 bases between. The CDR3 sequence is 15 residues long. Germline CDR1 and CDR2: MDHEN and SYDVKM. The CDR3 DNA reads as TGTGCCAGCAGATCCCTGGGGGGCGACAACTATGGCTACACCTTC. Encoded protein: CASRSLGGDNYGYTF.

This clone was observed a handful of times. The genes are TRBV6-1 and TRBJ2-1, with 11 bases lining up with TRBD2. V trimming: 2 bases; J trimming: 6 bases; junction bases outside the gene matches: 0. The CDR3 spans 14 residues. The V gene's germline CDR1 is MNHNS and CDR2 SASEGT. CDR3 sequence reads: CASSELAGGNEQFF. CDR3 nucleotide sequence: TGTGCCAGCAGTGAACTAGCGGGGGGCAATGAGCAGTTCTTC.

The V call is TRBV2, the J call TRBJ1-2, with unresolved D. Trimming shortened V by 1 base and J by 4 bases, and 7 bases separated the two germline ends. This CDR3 has 13 residues. Germline CDR1 SNHLY, CDR2 FYNNEI. The CDR3 loop is CASSEEGFYGYTF. CDR3 coding DNA: TGTGCCAGCAGTGAAGAGGGATTCTATGGCTACACCTTC.

V usage is TRBV3-1 (or the pseudogene TRBV3-2) and J usage is TRBJ2-5; TRBD2 aligns across 11 bases. CDR3 length equals 20 residues. Germline V gene data show CDR1 as LGHDT and CDR2 as YNNKEL (reference sequence). Trimming took 1 base from V and 8 from J; bases not matched to a gene: 21. The CDR3 sequence: CASSQGKAGTSGPNLYTQYF. CDR3 DNA sequence: TGTGCCAGCAGCCAAGGAAAGGCGGGGACTAGCGGACCAAATTTATATACCCAGTACTTC.

CDR3 coding DNA: TGTGCCAGCAGCTCACCCTACGAGCAGTACTTC. It translates to CASSSPYEQYF. This sequence joins TRBV11-2 and TRBJ2-7; D call uncertain. Trimming removed 4 bases at V and 2 bases at J, with 3 bases between. Germline CDR1 is SGHAT and CDR2 is FQNNGV. This CDR3 region has 11 residues.

The chain couples TRBV28 to TRBJ1-5; D call uncertain. Trimming removed 7 bases from V and 0 bases from J, with 22 bases in between. The CDR3 runs to 18 residues. The germline V gene has CDR1 MDHEN and CDR2 SYDVKM. The CDR3 reads CASTPLGRRYYSNQPQHF. The CDR3 bases are TGTGCCAGCACTCCATTAGGACGGCGCTATTATAGCAATCAGCCCCAGCATTTT.

CDR3 nucleotides: TGTGCCAGCAGTGGTTCCGGGACAGGGAATCAGCCCCAGCATTTT. It codes for CASSGSGTGNQPQHF. The chain carries TRBV2 and TRBJ1-5; 9 nucleotides align to TRBD1. CDR1 is SNHLY, CDR2 FYNNEI, per germline. The CDR3 runs to 15 residues. V was pared by 4 bases and J by 4 bases, with 5 bases of the junction left unmatched.

The CDR3 protein is CASSRYKGNEQFF. The CDR3 DNA reads TGTGCCAGCAGTCGATACAAGGGCAATGAGCAGTTCTTC. J is TRBJ2-1 and V is TRBV28; D not resolved. The V gene's germline CDR1 is MDHEN and CDR2 SYDVKM. With 5 bases removed from V and 6 bases from J, the gap between germline ends came to 11 bases. This CDR3 spans 13 amino acids.

The genes are TRBV7-2 and TRBJ2-7; 8 positions agree with TRBD2. Unmatched junction bases numbered 7, after V lost 2 bases and J lost 1 base. CDR3 length: 16 amino acids. Germline lookup yields CDR1 SGHTA and CDR2 FQGNSA. CDR3 region: CASSLMPAGGSYEQYF. In DNA, the CDR3 is TGTGCCAGCAGCTTAATGCCTGCGGGGGGTTCCTACGAGCAGTACTTC.

The CDR3 nucleotides read TGTGCCAGCTCACCACCGCGTGGACAAAATTCACCCCTCCACTTT. Translating it yields CASSPPRGQNSPLHF. The chain joins TRBV18 to TRBJ1-6, with a tentative D call TRBD1 (5 bases). In germline, CDR1 is KGHSH, CDR2 LQKENI. V gave up 0 bases and J gave up 7 bases, with 10 bases separating them. The CDR3 has 15 residues.

V usage is TRBV18 and J usage is TRBJ1-4; D uncertain. V lost 2 bases, J lost 8 bases, and 15 bases lay in between. The CDR3 spans 15 residues. Germline CDR1 reads KGHSH; CDR2 reads LQKENI. For the CDR3, the DNA is TGTGCCAGCTCACCATCATCGGGGATTAAGGAAAAACTGTTTTTT. It codes for CASSPSSGIKEKLFF.

The rearrangement joins TRBV14 to TRBJ1-6; 11 positions agree with TRBD1. CDR3 length equals 18 residues. V dropped 0 bases and J dropped 11; count of bases not matched to a gene: 12. Germline lookup yields CDR1 SGHDN and CDR2 FVKESK. The CDR3 nucleotides are TGTGCCAGCAGCCAAGAAGAGGGACAGGGGGTTTTATTGCCACCCCTCCACTTT. The encoded protein is CASSQEEGQGVLLPPLHF.

The chain combines TRBV11-2 with TRBJ1-2, with D uncertain. The CDR3 is 13 residues long. The V gene lost 1 base and the J gene lost 5 bases, with 8 bases spanning the gap. Looked up from germline, CDR1 is SGHAT and CDR2 is FQNNGV. The CDR3 region is CASSLGKSYGYTF. Written as DNA, the CDR3 is TGTGCCAGCAGCTTAGGGAAATCTTATGGCTACACCTTC.

This chain links TRBV16 with TRBJ2-2, with unresolved D. V lost 5 bases, J lost 5 bases, and 6 bases lay in between. The CDR3 spans 12 residues. Germline CDR1 KGHSY, CDR2 FQNENV. Here the CDR3 DNA reads TGTGCCAGCAGCTTGACTACCGGGGAGCTGTTTTTT. Its protein product is CASSLTTGELFF.

The rearrangement links TRBV6-1 to TRBJ1-1; weak D call: TRBD1 (6 bases). The CDR3 loop spans 15 amino acids. Germline V gene data show CDR1 as MNHNS and CDR2 as SASEGT. Trimming stripped 3 bases from V and 5 bases from J, with 16 bases between. The chain's CDR3 is CASSDLRGRVTEAFF. CDR3 nucleotides: TGTGCCAGCAGTGATTTAAGGGGGAGGGTAACTGAAGCTTTCTTT.

As DNA, the CDR3 is TGTGCCAGCAGCTGGGGAGGGACAGGGTCAACCTACGAGCAGTACTTC. Its translation: CASSWGGTGSTYEQYF. This chain links TRBV11-2 with TRBJ2-7; 9 nucleotides line up with TRBD1. Germline V gene sequence: CDR1 SGHAT, CDR2 FQNNGV. The CDR3 contains 16 residues. Trimming removed 4 bases from V and 2 bases from J; junction bases left unmatched: 9. Variable domain in full (rest from reference TRBV11-2 and TRBJ2-7): EAGVAQSPRYKIIEKRQSVAFWCNPISGHATLYWYQQILGQGPKLLIQFQNNGVVDDSQLPKDRFSAERLKGVDSTLKIQPAKLEDSAVYLCASSWGGTGSTYEQYFGPGTRLTVT.

This chain connects TRBV24-1 to TRBJ2-2; 9 positions agree with TRBD2. This CDR3 has 18 residues. The V gene end was trimmed by 0 bases and the J gene end by 4 bases; junction bases not matched to a gene: 8. Germline V gives CDR1 KGHDR, CDR2 SFDVKD. This chain's CDR3 is CATSDLPSGDSGTGELFF. DNA for the CDR3: TGTGCCACCAGTGATTTGCCTAGCGGGGATAGTGGCACCGGGGAGCTGTTTTTT.

Details on this clone: One junction end does not reproduce the germline sequence, and a read error may be involved. The chain carries TRBV20-1 and TRBJ2-3; D remains unclear. The CDR3 has 11 residues. The germline V gene encodes CDR1 DFQATT and CDR2 SNEGSKA (reference sequence). The CDR3 is CNARFEDTQYF. The CDR3 DNA reads as TGCAATGCTAGATTCGAAGATACGCAGTATTTT.

The chain carries TRBV28 and TRBJ2-7; 7 bases map to TRBD1. The CDR3 is 15 amino acids. J was trimmed by 2 bases and V by 3 bases; bases with no gene match: 7. CDR1 and CDR2 from the germline V gene are MDHEN and SYDVKM. This CDR3 reads CASSLFRTGPYEQYF. In nucleotides, the CDR3 is TGTGCCAGCAGTTTGTTCCGGACAGGCCCCTACGAGCAGTACTTC.

This clone showed up just once. This chain uses TRBV10-1 with TRBJ1-2; 7 positions match TRBD1. The CDR3 length is 15 residues. The V segment lost 6 bases and the J segment 6 bases; nucleotides outside the gene matches: 13. CDR1 and CDR2 from the germline V gene are WNHNN and SYGVQD (reference sequence). The CDR3 DNA reads as TGCGCCAGCAGGCCCCCCAGACAGGGAAAGGATGGCTACACCTTC. This sequence encodes CASRPPRQGKDGYTF.

This clone has a single count. This chain links TRBV4-1 with TRBJ2-1; 9 bases agree with TRBD1. CDR3 length: 18 amino acids. The germline CDR1 and CDR2 sequences are MGHRA and YSYEKL. The junction had 11 bases not matched to a gene; V was cut back by 4 bases and J by 1 base. The CDR3 sequence is CASSPTSGTGRSYNEQFF. Here the CDR3 DNA reads TGCGCCAGCAGCCCTACCTCCGGGACAGGGAGATCCTACAATGAGCAGTTCTTC.

CDR3 bases: TGTGCCAGCAAGGGCACTAGATCGGCCGAGCAGTACTTC. Translated: CASKGTRSAEQYF. The chain employs TRBV2 and TRBJ2-7, with D maybe TRBD2 (5 bases). Trimming cost V 7 bases and J 6 bases, with 16 bases left between them. CDR1 is SNHLY, CDR2 FYNNEI, per germline. This CDR3 region has 13 residues.